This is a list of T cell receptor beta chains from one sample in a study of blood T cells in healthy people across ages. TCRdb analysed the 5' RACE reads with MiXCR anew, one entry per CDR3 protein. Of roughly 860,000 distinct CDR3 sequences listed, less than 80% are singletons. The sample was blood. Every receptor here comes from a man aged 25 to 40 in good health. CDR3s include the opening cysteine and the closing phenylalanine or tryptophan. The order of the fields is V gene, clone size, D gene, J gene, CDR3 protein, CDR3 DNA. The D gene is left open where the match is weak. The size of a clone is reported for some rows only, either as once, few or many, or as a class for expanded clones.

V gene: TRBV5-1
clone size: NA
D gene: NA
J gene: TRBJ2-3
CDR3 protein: CASSPTDLTDTQYF
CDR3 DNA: TGCGCCAGCAGCCCAACCGATCTCACAGATACGCAGTATTTT

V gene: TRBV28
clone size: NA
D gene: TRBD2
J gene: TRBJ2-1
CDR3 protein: CASIPMGGLIYNEQFF
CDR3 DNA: TGTGCCAGCATTCCAATGGGGGGGTTGATTTACAATGAGCAGTTCTTC

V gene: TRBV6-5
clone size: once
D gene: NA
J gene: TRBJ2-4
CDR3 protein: CASSRFGGRKNIQYF
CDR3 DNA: TGTGCCAGCAGTCGGTTTGGAGGGCGGAAAAACATTCAGTACTTC

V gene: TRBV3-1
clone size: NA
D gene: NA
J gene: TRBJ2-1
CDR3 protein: CASSQASRSNEQFF
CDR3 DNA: TGTGCCAGCAGCCAAGCATCCCGGTCCAATGAGCAGTTCTTC

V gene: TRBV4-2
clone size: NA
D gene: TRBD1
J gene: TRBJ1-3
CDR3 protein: CASSRGDRTYSGNTIYF
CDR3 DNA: TGTGCCAGCAGCCGGGGGGACAGGACTTACTCTGGAAACACCATATATTTT

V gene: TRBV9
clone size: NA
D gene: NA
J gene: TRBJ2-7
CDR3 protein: CASSLGGPYAEQYF
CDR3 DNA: TGTGCCAGCAGTCTCGGGGGCCCCTACGCCGAGCAGTACTTC

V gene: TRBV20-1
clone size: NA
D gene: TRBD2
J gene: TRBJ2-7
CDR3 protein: CSARDRGLAGGGYEQYF
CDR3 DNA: TGCAGTGCTAGAGATCGGGGTCTAGCGGGGGGCGGTTACGAGCAGTACTTC

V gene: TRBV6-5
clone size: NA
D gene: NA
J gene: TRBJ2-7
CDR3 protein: CASSFRDSYEQYF
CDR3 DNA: TGTGCCAGCAGTTTCCGAGACAGCTACGAGCAGTACTTC

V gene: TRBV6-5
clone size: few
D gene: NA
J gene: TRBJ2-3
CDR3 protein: CASTQQSTDTQYF
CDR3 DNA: TGTGCCAGCACTCAACAGAGCACAGATACGCAGTATTTT

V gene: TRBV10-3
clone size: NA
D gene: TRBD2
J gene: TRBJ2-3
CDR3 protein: CAITAGTSGSTDTQYF
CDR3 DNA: TGTGCCATTACGGCCGGGACTAGCGGGAGTACAGATACGCAGTATTTT

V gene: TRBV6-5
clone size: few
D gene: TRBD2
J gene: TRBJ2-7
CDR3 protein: CASSGGSGSTEQYF
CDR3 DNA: TGTGCCAGCAGTGGAGGTAGCGGGAGTACCGAGCAGTACTTC

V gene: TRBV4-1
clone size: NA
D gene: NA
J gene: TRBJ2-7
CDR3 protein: CASSQDRQESSYEQYF
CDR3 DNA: TGCGCCAGCAGCCAAGATAGACAGGAGAGCTCCTACGAGCAGTACTTC

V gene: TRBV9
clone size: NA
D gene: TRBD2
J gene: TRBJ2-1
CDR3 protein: CASSVEVQRGGRHEQFF
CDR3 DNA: TGTGCCAGCAGCGTAGAAGTCCAGCGGGGGGGCCGGCATGAGCAGTTCTTC

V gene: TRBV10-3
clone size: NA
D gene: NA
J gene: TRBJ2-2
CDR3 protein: CAISEKGDTGELFF
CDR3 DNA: TGTGCCATCAGTGAGAAAGGGGACACCGGGGAGCTGTTTTTT

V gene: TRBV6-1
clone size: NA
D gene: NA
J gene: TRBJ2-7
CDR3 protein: CAGSALYEQYF
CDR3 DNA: TGTGCCGGCAGTGCCCTCTACGAGCAGTACTTC

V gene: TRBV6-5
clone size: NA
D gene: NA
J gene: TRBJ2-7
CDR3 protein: CASGGRTVSSSYEQYF
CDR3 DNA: TGTGCCAGCGGAGGGCGGACAGTGTCGAGCTCCTACGAGCAGTACTTC

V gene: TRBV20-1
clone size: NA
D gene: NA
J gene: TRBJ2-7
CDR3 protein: CSAGARVYEQYF
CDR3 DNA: TGCAGTGCGGGGGCCAGGGTCTACGAGCAGTACTTC

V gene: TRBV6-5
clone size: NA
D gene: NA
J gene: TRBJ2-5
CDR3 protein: CASRAKVTVQETQYF
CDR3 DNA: TGTGCCAGCAGAGCAAAAGTGACAGTACAAGAGACCCAGTACTTC

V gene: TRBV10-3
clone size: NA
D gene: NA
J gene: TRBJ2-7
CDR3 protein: CATQEVLTGVYEQYF
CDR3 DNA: TGTGCCACCCAGGAGGTACTAACGGGGGTCTACGAGCAGTACTTC

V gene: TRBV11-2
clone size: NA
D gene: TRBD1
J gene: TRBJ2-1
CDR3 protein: CASSPGTGEWDEQFF
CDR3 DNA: TGTGCCAGCAGCCCCGGGACAGGGGAGTGGGATGAGCAGTTCTTC

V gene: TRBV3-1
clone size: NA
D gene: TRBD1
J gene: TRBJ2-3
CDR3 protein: CASGGQGRGTDTQYF
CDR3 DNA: TGTGCCAGCGGAGGACAGGGAAGAGGCACAGATACGCAGTATTTT

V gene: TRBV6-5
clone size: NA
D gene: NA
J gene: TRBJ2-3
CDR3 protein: CASSYSRTEKGEDTQYF
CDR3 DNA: TGTGCCAGCAGTTACTCGAGGACCGAGAAGGGGGAAGATACGCAGTATTTT

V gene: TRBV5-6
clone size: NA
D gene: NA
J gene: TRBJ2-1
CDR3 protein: CASSLGGALTYNEQFF
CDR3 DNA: TGTGCCAGTAGCTTAGGGGGGGCATTAACCTACAATGAGCAGTTCTTC

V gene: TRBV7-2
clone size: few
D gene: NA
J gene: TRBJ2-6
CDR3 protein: CASSPGLSSGANVLTF
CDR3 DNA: TGTGCCAGCAGCCCCGGACTAAGCTCTGGGGCCAACGTCCTGACTTTC

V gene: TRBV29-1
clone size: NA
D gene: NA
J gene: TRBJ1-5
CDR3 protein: CSVGGHGPQHF
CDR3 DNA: TGCAGCGTTGGGGGCCATGGACCCCAGCATTTT

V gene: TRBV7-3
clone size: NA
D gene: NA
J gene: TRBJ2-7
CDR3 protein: CASSRVPGYEQYF
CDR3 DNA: TGTGCCAGCAGTCGTGTGCCCGGGTACGAGCAGTACTTC

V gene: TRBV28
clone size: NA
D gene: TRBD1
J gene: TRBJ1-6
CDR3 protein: CASIPPGQYNSPLHF
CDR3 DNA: TGTGCCAGCATCCCCCCGGGACAGTATAATTCACCCCTCCACTTT

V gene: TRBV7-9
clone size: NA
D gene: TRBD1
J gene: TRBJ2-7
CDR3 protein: CASMSGDRAYEQYF
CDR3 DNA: TGTGCCAGCATGTCCGGGGACAGGGCCTACGAGCAGTACTTC

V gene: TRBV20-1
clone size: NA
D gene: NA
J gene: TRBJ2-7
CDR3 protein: CSATQGSLYEQYF
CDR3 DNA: TGCAGTGCCACCCAGGGTTCCCTTTACGAGCAGTACTTC

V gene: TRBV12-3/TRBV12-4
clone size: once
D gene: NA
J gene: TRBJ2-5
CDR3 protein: CASNQASQETQYF
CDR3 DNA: TGTGCCAGCAATCAGGCGTCCCAAGAGACCCAGTACTTC

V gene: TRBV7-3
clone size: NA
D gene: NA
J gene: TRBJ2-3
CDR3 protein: CASSLTSESRTDTQYF
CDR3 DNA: TGTGCCAGCAGCTTAACGTCTGAGTCGCGCACAGATACGCAGTATTTT

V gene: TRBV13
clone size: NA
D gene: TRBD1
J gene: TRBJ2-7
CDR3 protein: CASSSRAKDRGNEQYF
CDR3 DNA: TGTGCCAGCAGCTCGAGGGCAAAGGACAGGGGTAACGAGCAGTACTTC

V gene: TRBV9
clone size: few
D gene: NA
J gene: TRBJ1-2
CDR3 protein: CASSVDGSARYGYTF
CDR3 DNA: TGTGCCAGCAGCGTAGATGGTTCCGCACGCTATGGCTACACCTTC

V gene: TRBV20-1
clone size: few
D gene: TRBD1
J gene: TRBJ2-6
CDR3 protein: CSPRGRGANVLTF
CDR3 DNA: TGCAGCCCTAGGGGGCGGGGGGCCAACGTCCTGACTTTC

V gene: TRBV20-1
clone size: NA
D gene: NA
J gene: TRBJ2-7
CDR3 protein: CSARTVEQYF
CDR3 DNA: TGCAGTGCTCGGACAGTCGAGCAGTACTTC

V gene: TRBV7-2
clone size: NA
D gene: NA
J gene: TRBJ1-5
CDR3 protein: CASSLERGNQPQHF
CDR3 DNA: TGTGCCAGCAGCTTAGAGCGGGGCAATCAGCCCCAGCATTTT

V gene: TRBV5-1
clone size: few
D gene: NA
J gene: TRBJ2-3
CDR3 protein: CASALQRGITDTQYF
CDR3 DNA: TGCGCCAGCGCCCTTCAGAGGGGCATCACAGATACGCAGTATTTT

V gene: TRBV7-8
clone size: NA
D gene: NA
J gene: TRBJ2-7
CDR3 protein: CASSLLASYNEQYF
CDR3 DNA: TGTGCCAGCAGTTTGTTGGCCTCCTACAATGAGCAGTACTTC

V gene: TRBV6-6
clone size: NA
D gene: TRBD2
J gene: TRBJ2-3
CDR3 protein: CASSYSSGGAFKDTQYF
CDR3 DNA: TGTGCCAGCAGTTACTCTAGCGGGGGGGCCTTTAAAGATACGCAGTATTTT

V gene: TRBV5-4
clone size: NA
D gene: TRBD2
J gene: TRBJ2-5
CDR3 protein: CASSLDERGALQGTQYF
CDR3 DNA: TGTGCCAGCAGCTTGGATGAGCGGGGGGCCCTCCAAGGGACCCAGTACTTC

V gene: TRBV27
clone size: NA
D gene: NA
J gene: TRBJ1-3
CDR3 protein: CASSLNRALGNTIYF
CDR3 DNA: TGTGCCAGCAGTTTAAACAGGGCGTTAGGAAACACCATATATTTT